This TCR beta chain was identified during a study of cytomegalovirus exposure and HLA in healthy donors. The PCR used 60 Vbeta and 13 Jbeta primers. Repertoires were generated with immunoSEQ multiplex PCR, while TCRdb's copy carries only in-frame clones and drops some. The repertoire table contains fewer than 250,000 clones. The receptor was derived from a woman under 40 in good health and CMV-seropositive. Sequencing was carried out using PBMCs.

CDR3 amino acids: CASSPGAYEQYF. The DNA for the CDR3 is TGTGCCAGCAGCCCAGGCGCCTACGAGCAGTACTTC. J is TRBJ2-7 and V is TRBV7-2; D is undetermined. V was clipped by 5 bases and J by 2 bases, with 7 bases between them. The length of the CDR3 is 12 residues. Germline V lookup: CDR1 SGHTA, CDR2 FQGNSA.